The sequence of this T cell receptor beta chain was determined in a study of T cell changes during pregnancy in multiple sclerosis. TCRdb's table, derived via immunoSEQ multiplex PCR, lists solely in-frame clones and lacks some. The sample has 40,000 or so clones; about 93% are singletons. CDR3 size: 13 residues. The ends were cut back, 5 bases at V and 9 bases at J, with 17 bases in the middle. From germline, CDR1 is SGHTA and CDR2 FQGNSA. The receptor's source is a female donor with multiple sclerosis, enrolled in a pregnancy study. This specimen was CD4+ T cells from peripheral blood mononuclear cells, taken in the third trimester of pregnancy. This chain connects TRBV7-2 to TRBJ2-7; tentatively, D is TRBD2 (6 bases). CDR3 amino acids: CASSGGTGRGQYF. For the CDR3, the DNA is TGTGCCAGCAGCGGTGGGACTGGACGAGGGCAGTACTTC.